These 30 T cell receptor beta chains originate from one sample sequenced in a study of cytomegalovirus exposure and HLA in healthy donors. PCR amplification relied on 60 Vbeta primers (plus 13 Jbeta primers). Assay: immunoSEQ multiplex PCR; the TCRdb copy retains only in-frame clones and omits some. The sample consists of 160,000 or so clones, approximately 77% of them appearing once. Sequenced: PBMCs. Every receptor here comes from a female donor in good health and CMV-seronegative.

This clone was observed a few times. V is TRBV4-2 and J is TRBJ2-3; TRBD1 matches at 11 bases. Germline V gives CDR1 LGHNA, CDR2 YNFKEQ. The CDR3 extends over 15 amino acids. V trimming: 4 bases; J trimming: 4 bases; junction bases outside the gene matches: 4. The CDR3 DNA reads TGTGCCAGCAGCCCTGGGACAGGGGGTGCAGATACGCAGTATTTT. As protein: CASSPGTGGADTQYF.

This chain joins TRBV2 and TRBJ1-5; a weak D match, TRBD1 (5 bases). Trimming took 1 base from V and 3 from J, leaving 7 bases between them. The CDR3 consists of 14 residues. The germline V gene encodes CDR1 SNHLY and CDR2 FYNNEI. CDR3 amino acids: CASSEGGPNQPQHF. The DNA for the CDR3 is TGTGCCAGCAGTGAAGGGGGCCCCAATCAGCCCCAGCATTTT.

The rearrangement uses TRBV6-6 and TRBJ2-7; D is possibly TRBD2 (5 bases). Germline assignment: CDR1 MNHNY and CDR2 SVGAGI (reference sequence). Trimming shortened V by 3 bases and J by 6 bases, and 15 bases separated the two germline ends. The CDR3 consists of 14 residues. This chain's CDR3 is CASSYSRDALEQYF. CDR3 nucleotides: TGTGCCAGCAGTTATTCACGGGATGCCCTCGAGCAGTACTTC.

This clone turned up a few times. The J gene is TRBJ2-7, the V gene TRBV19; maybe TRBD2 (6 bases). V was pared by 5 bases and J by 0 bases, with 11 bases between. The CDR3 is 14 residues long. Per germline, CDR1 LNHDA and CDR2 SQIVND (reference sequence). DNA of the CDR3: TGTGCCAGTAGTGGGGGACTGAGCTCCTACGAGCAGTACTTC. Protein sequence: CASSGGLSSYEQYF.

This clone was recorded once. CDR3 sequence: CASSLGQGAQNEQFF. The CDR3 coding sequence is TGTGCCAGCAGCCTCGGACAGGGGGCGCAGAATGAGCAGTTCTTC. The rearrangement joins TRBV6-5 to TRBJ2-1; 11 positions agree with TRBD1. The CDR3 totals 15 residues. The V and J ends lost 6 bases and 7 bases, in that order; junction bases with no gene match: 8. Germline lookup yields CDR1 MNHEY and CDR2 SVGAGI.

This rearrangement joins TRBV28 to TRBJ2-7, with D perhaps TRBD1 (6 bases). The germline V gene encodes CDR1 MDHEN and CDR2 SYDVKM. CDR3 length: 14 amino acids. V lost 8 bases and J 7 bases, leaving 21 bases between the germline ends. Here the CDR3 reads CASHPGAGVREQYF. CDR3 nucleotides: TGTGCCAGCCATCCGGGTGCAGGGGTTCGGGAGCAGTACTTC. Drawing the rest from reference TRBV28 and TRBJ2-7, the complete variable domain is DVKVTQSSRYLVKRTGEKVFLECVQDMDHENMFWYRQDPGLGLRLIYFSYDVKMKEKGDIPEGYSVSREKKERFSLILESASTNQTSMYLCASHPGAGVREQYFGPGTRLTVT.

The CDR3 bases are TGTGCCAGCAGTTTATTCGGACAGACGGGGAAAGCTTTCTTT. Translated: CASSLFGQTGKAFF. The chain is built from TRBV27 and TRBJ1-1; a possible D gene is TRBD1 (6 bases). Trimming cost V 1 base and J 9 bases, with 15 bases left between them. There are 14 residues in the CDR3. Germline lookup yields CDR1 MNHEY and CDR2 SMNVEV (reference sequence).

The chain has TRBV19 and TRBJ2-5, with D possibly TRBD2 on 5 matching bases. The CDR3 sequence is 14 residues long. Germline V gives CDR1 LNHDA, CDR2 SQIVND (reference sequence). Trimming removed 3 bases from V and 5 bases from J, with 13 bases in between. The CDR3 DNA reads TGTGCCAGTAGTATCGGGGATATCTTGGAGACCCAGTACTTC. This sequence encodes CASSIGDILETQYF.

The rearrangement joins TRBV2 to TRBJ2-5; weak D call: TRBD2 (5 bases). V was clipped by 6 bases and J by 5 bases, with 13 bases between them. Germline-derived CDR1 and CDR2 are SNHLY and FYNNEI. The CDR3 extends over 13 amino acids. CDR3 DNA sequence: TGTGCCAGCAGGCCTTCGGGGTCCGAGACCCAGTACTTC. Translated: CASRPSGSETQYF.

This sequence joins TRBV2 and TRBJ2-7; the match to TRBD1 covers 8 bases. This CDR3 is built from 13 residues. V lost 7 bases and J lost 1; bases outside the gene matches: 3. Germline V gene sequence: CDR1 SNHLY, CDR2 FYNNEI. The CDR3 coding sequence is TGTGCCAGCAATAACAGGGGGTCCTACGAGCAGTACTTC. This gives the protein CASNNRGSYEQYF.

V is TRBV7-3 and J is TRBJ1-5; D gene unclear. Looked up from germline, CDR1 is SGHTA and CDR2 is FQGTGA. The length of the CDR3 is 14 residues. Trimming removed 1 base from V and 2 bases from J, with 6 bases in between. For the CDR3, the DNA is TGTGCCAGCAGCTTAAGAGGCGGCAATCAGCCCCAGCATTTT. Encoded protein: CASSLRGGNQPQHF.

The chain couples TRBV5-1 to TRBJ2-5; possibly TRBD2 for D (5 bases). Trimming removed 3 bases from V and 4 bases from J, with 13 bases in between. Germline V gives CDR1 SGHRS, CDR2 YFSETQ. The CDR3 is 14 residues long. The CDR3 coding sequence is TGCGCCAGCAGCTCCGTGACGGCGGGAGAGACCCAGTACTTC. Protein: CASSSVTAGETQYF.

This chain uses TRBV5-8 with TRBJ2-5; 11 nucleotides line up with TRBD1. The J call is in doubt because the DNA end fits TRBJ2-7 better. Germline-derived CDR1 and CDR2 are SGHTS and YDEGEE. This CDR3 is built from 15 residues. The CDR3 sequence: CASSSRTGGFYEQYF. CDR3 nucleotide sequence: TGTGCCAGCAGCTCCCGGACAGGGGGCTTCTACGAGCAGTACTTC.

This chain connects TRBV5-1 to TRBJ2-5, with 7 bases that match TRBD2. The J call is doubtful: the DNA matches TRBJ2-7 better. In germline, CDR1 is SGHRS, CDR2 YFSETQ. The CDR3 totals 18 residues. CDR3 nucleotide sequence: TGCGCCAGCAGCTTGGGGCATTATAAGCGGGGCTTGACCTACGAGCAGTACTTC. Residues: CASSLGHYKRGLTYEQYF.

This chain joins TRBV19 and TRBJ1-5, with 10 nucleotides matching TRBD1. Germline V gene sequence: CDR1 LNHDA, CDR2 SQIVND (reference sequence). V shed 4 bases, J shed 7 bases, and the junction held 7 bases outside the gene matches. The CDR3 is 15 amino acids. The CDR3 loop is CASSTGTGARQPQHF. In nucleotides, the CDR3 is TGTGCCAGTAGTACCGGGACAGGGGCGCGGCAGCCCCAGCATTTT.

This clone was counted only a few times. The chain carries TRBV6-4 and TRBJ2-1; TRBD1 agrees at 9 bases. Per the germline V gene, CDR1 is MRHNA and CDR2 is SNTAGT. The length of the CDR3 is 15 residues. V lost 8 bases to trimming and J lost 4 bases; unmatched junction nucleotides: 9. CDR3 region: CASSAGDRDYNEQFF. Written as DNA, the CDR3 is TGTGCCAGCTCGGCAGGGGACAGGGATTACAATGAGCAGTTCTTC.

The V call is TRBV2, the J call TRBJ1-5; TRBD1 matches 7 bases. Germline V gives CDR1 SNHLY, CDR2 FYNNEI. V trimming: 3 bases; J trimming: 2 bases; junction bases outside the gene matches: 4. The CDR3 is made up of 15 amino acids. The CDR3 DNA reads TGTGCCAGCAGTGAGAACAGGGGCGGCAATCAGCCCCAGCATTTT. Translating gives CASSENRGGNQPQHF.

This sequence joins TRBV7-2 and TRBJ2-5; 10 bases fit TRBD2. The CDR3 is made up of 17 amino acids. Trimming took 5 bases from V and 1 from J; bases not matched to a gene: 10. Germline-derived CDR1 and CDR2 are SGHTA and FQGNSA. CDR3 loop: CASSPGPSGGAQETQYF. The CDR3 DNA sequence: TGTGCCAGCAGCCCGGGTCCCAGCGGGGGGGCCCAAGAGACCCAGTACTTC. The full variable domain, its missing parts supplied by reference TRBV7-2 and TRBJ2-5, is GAGVSQSPSNKVTEKGKDVELRCDPISGHTALYWYRQSLGQGLEFLIYFQGNSAPDKSGLPSDRFSAERTGGSVSTLTIQRTQQEDSAVYLCASSPGPSGGAQETQYFGPGTRLLVL.

In its sample, this clone was seen a few times. The J gene is TRBJ1-2, the V gene TRBV5-6; possibly TRBD1 for D (6 bases). The germline CDR1 and CDR2 sequences are SGHDT and YYEEEE. This CDR3 has 14 amino acids. V was trimmed by 3 bases and J by 5 bases, leaving 14 bases between them. In DNA, the CDR3 is TGTGCCAGCAGCTCTCCGGGACAAAAATATGGCTACACCTTC. Amino acid sequence: CASSSPGQKYGYTF. Together with reference TRBV5-6 and TRBJ1-2, the CDR3 gives the full variable domain: DAGVTQSPTHLIKTRGQQVTLRCSPKSGHDTVSWYQQALGQGPQFIFQYYEEEERQRGNFPDRFSGHQFPNYSSELNVNALLLGDSALYLCASSSPGQKYGYTFGSGTRLTVV.

As for this clone: In the same sample, other DNA sequences code for this CDR3. The chain has TRBV27 and TRBJ2-7, with TRBD1 matching 7 bases. V gave up 6 bases and J gave up 1 base; unmatched junction bases: 6. This CDR3 region has 14 residues. Germline V gene data show CDR1 as MNHEY and CDR2 as SMNVEV (reference sequence). In DNA, the CDR3 is TGTGCCAGCAGCCCGGACAGGCTTTCCTACGAGCAGTACTTC. As protein: CASSPDRLSYEQYF.

The rearrangement joins TRBV28 to TRBJ1-4, with 7 positions matching TRBD1. The V segment lost 4 bases and the J segment 4 bases; nucleotides outside the gene matches: 9. Germline values: CDR1 MDHEN, CDR2 SYDVKM. The CDR3 has 16 residues. The CDR3 is CASSSPRQGGNEKLFF. Written as DNA, the CDR3 is TGTGCCAGCAGTTCCCCACGACAGGGAGGTAATGAAAAACTGTTTTTT.

V and J are TRBV6-4 and TRBJ2-2, with 8 bases lining up with TRBD1. The CDR3 extends over 16 amino acids. Germline values: CDR1 MRHNA, CDR2 SNTAGT. J gave up 4 bases and V 7 bases, and 11 bases lay outside the gene matches. The CDR3 bases are TGTGCCAGCAAGCAGACAGGGGTAGAGGCCACCGGGGAGCTGTTTTTT. This translates into CASKQTGVEATGELFF.

The chain couples TRBV7-9 to TRBJ1-1; D is uncertain. This CDR3 is built from 13 residues. Trimming shortened V by 3 bases and J by 1 base, and 6 bases separated the two germline ends. In germline, CDR1 is SEHNR, CDR2 FQNEAQ (reference sequence). The DNA of the CDR3 is TGTGCCAGCAGCTTCGCGGAGAACACTGAAGCTTTCTTT. It yields the protein CASSFAENTEAFF.

V gene TRBV4-1 combines with J gene TRBJ2-7, with 8 positions matching TRBD1. The CDR3 is made up of 14 amino acids. Germline V gives CDR1 MGHRA, CDR2 YSYEKL. V gave up 1 base and J gave up 6 bases; unmatched junction bases: 5. The chain's CDR3 is CASSQAKTGGEQYF. The CDR3 nucleotides are TGCGCCAGCAGCCAAGCGAAAACAGGGGGCGAGCAGTACTTC.

The genes are TRBV4-2 and TRBJ2-3, with 9 bases aligning to TRBD2. Germline V gene lookup returns CDR1 LGHNA and CDR2 YNFKEQ. V gave up 1 base and J gave up 2 bases; unmatched junction bases: 4. The CDR3 length is 16 residues. In DNA form, the CDR3 reads TGTGCCAGCAGCCAAGGTGTAGCGGGAGCCACAGATACGCAGTATTTT. This codes for CASSQGVAGATDTQYF.

This clone is a singleton in its sample. CDR3 protein: CASSPGFAYEQYF. In DNA, the CDR3 is TGTGCCAGCAGCCCAGGGTTCGCCTACGAGCAGTACTTC. The chain carries TRBV11-2 and TRBJ2-7; D may be TRBD1 (5 bases). Germline CDR1 and CDR2: SGHAT and FQNNGV. The V end was cut by 5 bases, the J end by 2 bases, with 10 bases between. This CDR3 spans 13 amino acids. Looking up the rest from reference TRBV11-2 and TRBJ2-7 gives the full variable domain: EAGVAQSPRYKIIEKRQSVAFWCNPISGHATLYWYQQILGQGPKLLIQFQNNGVVDDSQLPKDRFSAERLKGVDSTLKIQPAKLEDSAVYLCASSPGFAYEQYFGPGTRLTVT.

The sample holds a few counts of this clone. The chain recombines TRBV19 with TRBJ2-7; D gene ambiguous. The CDR3 is 13 residues long. Trimming took off 0 bases at V and 1 base at J, with 4 bases between the two ends. In germline, CDR1 is LNHDA, CDR2 SQIVND (reference sequence). Written as DNA, the CDR3 is TGTGCCAGTAGTATAGATCTTTCCTACGAGCAGTACTTC. As protein: CASSIDLSYEQYF. Using reference TRBV19 and TRBJ2-7 for the parts outside the CDR3, the full variable domain is DGGITQSPKYLFRKEGQNVTLSCEQNLNHDAMYWYRQDPGQGLRLIYYSQIVNDFQKGDIAEGYSVSREKKESFPLTVTSAQKNPTAFYLCASSIDLSYEQYFGPGTRLTVT.

Notes on this clone: Other nucleotide sequences from this sample produce the same CDR3. This rearrangement joins TRBV15 to TRBJ2-1, with 11 bases matching TRBD2. CDR1 is LNHNV and CDR2 is YYDKDF in the germline V gene (reference sequence). CDR3 length equals 17 residues. The V gene end was trimmed by 4 bases and the J gene end by 0 bases; junction bases not matched to a gene: 5. CDR3 sequence (DNA): TGTGCCACCAGCACCGATAGCGGGAGGGGCTCCTACAATGAGCAGTTCTTC. It codes for CATSTDSGRGSYNEQFF. Looking up the rest from reference TRBV15 and TRBJ2-1 gives the full variable domain: DAMVIQNPRYQVTQFGKPVTLSCSQTLNHNVMYWYQQKSSQAPKLLFHYYDKDFNNEADTPDNFQSRRPNTSFCFLDIRSPGLGDTAMYLCATSTDSGRGSYNEQFFGPGTRLTVL.

This chain links TRBV7-9 with TRBJ1-2; 7 nucleotides match TRBD1. V was clipped by 5 bases and J by 2 bases; unmatched bases: 8. The CDR3 spans 15 residues. Germline values: CDR1 SEHNR, CDR2 FQNEAQ (reference sequence). CDR3 in DNA: TGTGCCAGCAGCCCATGGACAGGATCGAACTATGGCTACACCTTC. This gives the protein CASSPWTGSNYGYTF.

This rearrangement joins TRBV6-5 to TRBJ2-5; 11 bases align to TRBD1. The V and J ends lost 4 bases and 6 bases, in that order; junction bases with no gene match: 4. Germline loops: CDR1 MNHEY, CDR2 SVGAGI. This CDR3 has 14 residues. The CDR3 nucleotides read TGTGCCAGCAGTTGGGACAGGGGGAGGAAGACCCAGTACTTC. Translated: CASSWDRGRKTQYF.